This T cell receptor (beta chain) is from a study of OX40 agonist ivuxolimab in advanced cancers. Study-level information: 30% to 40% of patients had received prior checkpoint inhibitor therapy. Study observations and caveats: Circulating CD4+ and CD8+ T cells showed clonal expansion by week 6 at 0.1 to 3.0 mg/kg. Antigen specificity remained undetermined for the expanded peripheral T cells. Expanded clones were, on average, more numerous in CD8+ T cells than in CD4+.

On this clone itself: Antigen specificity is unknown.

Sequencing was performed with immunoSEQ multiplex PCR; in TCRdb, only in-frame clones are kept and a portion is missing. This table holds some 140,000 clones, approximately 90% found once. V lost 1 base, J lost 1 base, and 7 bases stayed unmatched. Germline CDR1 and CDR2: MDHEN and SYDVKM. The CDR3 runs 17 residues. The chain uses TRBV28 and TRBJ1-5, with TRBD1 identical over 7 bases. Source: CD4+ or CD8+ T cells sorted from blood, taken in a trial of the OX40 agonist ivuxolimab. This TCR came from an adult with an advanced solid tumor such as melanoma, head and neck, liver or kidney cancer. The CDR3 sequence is CASSLLGQAESNQPQHF. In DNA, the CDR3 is TGTGCCAGCAGTTTATTAGGACAGGCGGAAAGCAATCAGCCCCAGCATTTT.